The T cell receptor (beta chain) under discussion was sequenced for a study of molecular identifiers for immune sequencing clone quantification. Trimming removed 6 bases at V and 0 bases at J, with 15 bases between. Germline V lookup: CDR1 MNHEY, CDR2 SVGEGT. This CDR3 is 15 amino acids long. In this sample, this clonotype turned up many times. Listed TCR primers, together with previously described methods, were used for the bulk TCR libraries. TCRdb called the PCR reads again in MiXCR, with one record for every CDR3 protein. Here the sample spans about half a million distinct CDR3 sequences, about a fifth being singletons.

Input material: naive CD8+ T cells from blood, with Jurkat cell RNA spiked in. The subset is: FACS-sorted CD8+CD4-CCR7+CD45RA+ naive T cells. This sequence joins TRBV6-2 or TRBV6-3 and TRBJ2-7, with D unclear. The sequence was obtained from a human donor in good health. Some libraries in this study had Jurkat cell RNA spiked in. CDR3 residues: CASSPGRTSSYEQYF. In DNA form, the CDR3 reads TGTGCCAGCAGCCCCGGACGGACGAGCTCCTACGAGCAGTACTTC.